This passage covers 30 T cell receptor beta chains from one sample sequenced in a study of blood T cells in healthy people across ages. Using a J-beta primer mix together with a sample-barcoded 5' primer, a second PCR was run for roughly 6 to 12 cycles. TCRdb re-analysed the 5' RACE reads in MiXCR, keeping a single row per CDR3 protein. Seen here are 2 million or so distinct CDR3 sequences, roughly 52% observed once, and the top ten hold over 2%. The material sequenced was blood. These receptors were collected from a woman aged 40 to 50 in good health.

The gene calls are TRBV5-5 and TRBJ2-1; 7 nucleotides match TRBD2. CDR3 size: 16 residues. Unmatched junction bases numbered 12, after V lost 4 bases and J lost 5 bases. Germline CDR1 reads SGHKS; CDR2 reads YYEKEE (reference sequence). The DNA for the CDR3 is TGTGCCAGCAGCCCCCATAGGGCGGGGGATAACAATGAGCAGTTCTTC. Translated: CASSPHRAGDNNEQFF.

Written as DNA, the CDR3 is TGTGCCAGCAGTAATACAGGGGGCGTCGATGGCTACACCTTC. Protein: CASSNTGGVDGYTF. V and J are TRBV13 and TRBJ1-2; 9 positions agree with TRBD1. J was trimmed by 6 bases and V by 6 bases; bases with no gene match: 8. Germline lookup yields CDR1 PRHDT and CDR2 FYEKMQ (reference sequence). The CDR3 consists of 14 residues.

The table lists this clonotype with a few counts. The rearrangement uses TRBV7-2 and TRBJ2-5; a weak D match, TRBD1 (5 bases). The CDR3 spans 16 residues. The V and J ends lost 2 bases and 3 bases respectively, with 16 bases between them. Germline lookup yields CDR1 SGHTA and CDR2 FQGNSA. In DNA, the CDR3 is TGTGCCAGCAGCTTAAACCGGCCAGGGTGGAAAGAGACCCAGTACTTC. Amino acid sequence: CASSLNRPGWKETQYF.

The CDR3 nucleotides read TGTGCCAGCAGTTTGACAGGGGGCTCTCAGCCCCAGCATTTT. The encoded protein is CASSLTGGSQPQHF. This chain joins TRBV12-3 or TRBV12-4 and TRBJ1-5; 10 nucleotides agree with TRBD1. V was clipped by 3 bases and J by 6 bases; unmatched bases: 2. CDR3 length: 14 amino acids.

This clonotype was observed a few times. The rearrangement links TRBV20-1 to TRBJ1-6; no firm D call. Germline CDR1 reads DFQATT; CDR2 reads SNEGSKA (reference sequence). This CDR3 region has 15 residues. V was shortened by 0 bases and J by 7 bases, with 13 bases between the two germline ends. CDR3 DNA: TGCAGTGCTAGAGATCGGAACAATATCAATTCACCCCTCCACTTT. Its translation is CSARDRNNINSPLHF.

The table lists this clonotype with a few counts. The chain recombines TRBV20-1 with TRBJ2-3; 7 nucleotides align to TRBD1. From germline, CDR1 is DFQATT and CDR2 SNEGSKA (reference sequence). This CDR3 has 13 amino acids. The ends lost 1 base at V and 5 bases at J; junction bases unmatched: 3. The CDR3 region is CSARGQGEDTQYF. The CDR3 nucleotides read TGCAGTGCTAGAGGACAGGGAGAAGATACGCAGTATTTT.

A single count supports this clonotype. The chain recombines TRBV14 with TRBJ1-2; no reliable D call. The CDR3 spans 13 residues. Germline V gives CDR1 SGHDN, CDR2 FVKESK. Trimming shortened V by 1 base and J by 7 bases, and 10 bases separated the two germline ends. The CDR3 protein is CASSQAMSGGYTF. CDR3 nucleotide sequence: TGTGCCAGCAGCCAAGCTATGTCCGGTGGCTACACCTTC.

This clonotype was detected only a few times. The chain employs TRBV6-1 and TRBJ2-6; a possible D gene is TRBD2 (5 bases). The CDR3 is made up of 15 amino acids. Germline V gene lookup returns CDR1 MNHNS and CDR2 SASEGT. V was pared by 5 bases and J by 4 bases, with 12 bases between. The CDR3 is CASSQRAPGANVLTF. DNA of the CDR3: TGTGCCAGCAGTCAGAGGGCTCCCGGGGCCAACGTCCTGACTTTC.

Note on this clonotype: A much larger clonotype is one base distant, so this may be a read error. This chain uses TRBV28 with TRBJ2-6; maybe TRBD1 (6 bases). The length of the CDR3 is 15 residues. Per the germline V gene, CDR1 is MDHEN and CDR2 is SYDVKM. CDR3 in amino acids: CTSRSQGPGANVLTF. The CDR3 DNA sequence: TGTACCAGCAGATCACAGGGCCCTGGGGCCAACGTCCTGACTTTC.

This clonotype was found a few times. V is TRBV28 and J is TRBJ2-7; either TRBD1 or TRBD2 may supply D (5 bases each). The V end lost 3 bases, the J end lost 5 bases, and 17 bases lay between the germline ends. The germline CDR1 and CDR2 sequences are MDHEN and SYDVKM. There are 15 residues in the CDR3. The CDR3 here is CASSFRVTGGDEQYF. CDR3 coding DNA: TGTGCCAGCAGTTTCAGGGTAACCGGAGGAGACGAGCAGTACTTC.

This clonotype was observed a handful of times. The chain has TRBV4-2 and TRBJ2-5; 9 bases align to TRBD2. V shed 0 bases, J shed 6 bases, and the junction held 5 bases outside the gene matches. Germline CDR1 LGHNA, CDR2 YNFKEQ. This CDR3 has 15 residues. CDR3 in DNA: TGTGCCAGCAGCCAAGAAAACGGACTAGCGAAGACCCAGTACTTC. This codes for CASSQENGLAKTQYF.

This rearrangement joins TRBV29-1 to TRBJ1-2; TRBD1 agrees at 7 bases. The trim removed 6 bases at V and 0 bases at J, leaving 10 bases unmatched. The germline V gene encodes CDR1 SQVTM and CDR2 ANQGSEA. The CDR3 runs 15 residues. The CDR3 coding sequence is TGCAGCGTCTCCGACAGGGTGGGGGCTAACTATGGCTACACCTTC. It translates to CSVSDRVGANYGYTF.

The chain employs TRBV10-3 and TRBJ2-7, with D possibly called TRBD1 or TRBD2 (5 bases each). V was shortened by 9 bases and J by 0 bases, with 12 bases between the two germline ends. Germline CDR1 and CDR2: ENHRY and SYGVKD. The length of the CDR3 is 13 residues. The CDR3 DNA reads TGTGCCATTGGGACGTTCAGCTCCTACGAGCAGTACTTC. Translated, it gives CAIGTFSSYEQYF.

This chain joins TRBV6-6 and TRBJ1-6; TRBD1 might be the D (6 bases). V lost 6 bases, J lost 9 bases, and 15 bases lay in between. The germline V gene encodes CDR1 MNHNY and CDR2 SVGAGI (reference sequence). The CDR3 is made up of 14 amino acids. This chain's CDR3 is CASREQGRVSPLHF. The CDR3 DNA sequence: TGTGCCAGCAGAGAACAGGGTAGGGTTTCACCCCTCCACTTT.

The V gene is TRBV4-3, the J gene TRBJ1-2, with 9 bases fitting TRBD1. Looked up from germline, CDR1 is LGHNA and CDR2 is YSLEER. Trimming at V came to 1 base and at J to 6 bases, leaving 9 bases not matched to a gene. The CDR3 extends over 16 amino acids. CDR3 residues: CASSQGRDRERNGYTF. DNA for the CDR3: TGCGCCAGCAGCCAAGGCCGGGACAGGGAACGGAATGGCTACACCTTC.

This chain joins TRBV6-2 or TRBV6-3 and TRBJ2-3; TRBD2 matches 8 bases. Trimming removed 0 bases from V and 5 bases from J; junction bases left unmatched: 10. Looked up from germline, CDR1 is MNHEY and CDR2 is SVGEGT. CDR3 length: 17 amino acids. CDR3 DNA sequence: TGTGCCAGCAGTTACTCGAGTTTAGGACTAGCTCTAGATACGCAGTATTTT. It yields the protein CASSYSSLGLALDTQYF.

Of note for this clonotype: An end of the junction differs from the germline gene, which may be a read error. V usage is TRBV7-9 and J usage is TRBJ1-1; no clear D gene. The CDR3 has 16 amino acids. Germline V gene sequence: CDR1 SEHNR, CDR2 FQNEAQ (reference sequence). The DNA for the CDR3 is TGTGCCGGCAGCTTAGGAGATGCCGTAGCTCACACTGAAGCTTTCTTT. Its translation is CAGSLGDAVAHTEAFF.

This clonotype has just a few counts. The rearrangement links TRBV10-3 to TRBJ2-3, with 11 positions matching TRBD2. The germline V gene has CDR1 ENHRY and CDR2 SYGVKD. With 4 bases clipped from V and 3 bases from J, the junction kept 12 bases outside the gene matches. The CDR3 runs to 18 residues. The CDR3 spells CAISVAGFSGGATDTQYF. CDR3 coding DNA: TGTGCCATCAGTGTCGCTGGTTTTAGCGGGGGGGCTACAGATACGCAGTATTTT.

This chain joins TRBV20-1 and TRBJ2-1; a possible D gene is TRBD2 (6 bases). The CDR3 contains 15 residues. CDR1 and CDR2 from the germline V gene are DFQATT and SNEGSKA (reference sequence). The ends were cut back, 7 bases at V and 6 bases at J, with 22 bases in the middle. CDR3 sequence (DNA): TGCAGTGTCACTAGGGACTCAATCCCCGGCAATGAGCAGTTCTTC. Protein sequence: CSVTRDSIPGNEQFF.

The CDR3 here is CASSLGAESIQYF. The CDR3, as DNA: TGTGCCAGCTCCCTCGGGGCTGAGAGCATTCAGTACTTC. The rearrangement links TRBV18 to TRBJ2-4; D may be TRBD1 or TRBD2 (5 bases each). Germline V gives CDR1 KGHSH, CDR2 LQKENI. This CDR3 has 13 amino acids. V lost 6 bases and J 9 bases, leaving 15 bases between the germline ends.

Here the CDR3 reads CASSYSGDSTDTQYF. The CDR3 region has the DNA TGTGCCAGCAGTTACTCTGGAGACAGCACAGATACGCAGTATTTT. The J gene is TRBJ2-3, the V gene TRBV6-5; D not resolved. V was shortened by 0 bases and J by 0 bases, with 7 bases between the two germline ends. The germline gives CDR1 MNHEY, CDR2 SVGAGI. The CDR3 sequence is 15 residues long.

The table lists this clonotype with a few counts. V is TRBV7-8 and J is TRBJ2-3; no definite D call. The germline V and J ends were trimmed by 0 bases and 4 bases, with 11 bases remaining between them. The CDR3 totals 15 residues. Germline CDR1 is SGHVS and CDR2 is FQNEAQ. In DNA form, the CDR3 reads TGTGCCAGCAGCTTAGCCAGCCCCACGGCAGATACGCAGTATTTT. Its protein is CASSLASPTADTQYF.

V and J are TRBV5-1 and TRBJ2-5, with 7 bases aligning to TRBD2. The DNA end favors TRBJ2-7, so the J call may be wrong. Germline V lookup: CDR1 SGHRS, CDR2 YFSETQ. CDR3 length equals 15 residues. CDR3 coding DNA: TGCGCCAGCAGCCCGGGGGAAGCGGGGACCTACGAGCAGTACTTC. It encodes CASSPGEAGTYEQYF.

This clonotype was detected a few times. The chain uses TRBV11-2 and TRBJ2-3; the D is unclear. V lost 5 bases and J lost 6, with 18 bases in between. The germline CDR1 and CDR2 sequences are SGHAT and FQNNGV. The CDR3 totals 15 residues. CDR3 sequence reads: CASSVPRGYSDTQYF. For the CDR3, the DNA is TGTGCCAGCAGCGTTCCTCGAGGTTACTCTGATACGCAGTATTTT. The whole variable domain, remainder taken from reference TRBV11-2 and TRBJ2-3, is EAGVAQSPRYKIIEKRQSVAFWCNPISGHATLYWYQQILGQGPKLLIQFQNNGVVDDSQLPKDRFSAERLKGVDSTLKIQPAKLEDSAVYLCASSVPRGYSDTQYFGPGTRLTVL.

Remarks on this clonotype: The junction and the germline gene differ at one end; a read error may be behind it. The chain carries TRBV12-3 or TRBV12-4 and TRBJ2-3; D tentatively reads TRBD1 or TRBD2 (5 bases each). This CDR3 is 15 amino acids long. CDR3 loop: CASVSGDYSTGTQYF. Written as DNA, the CDR3 is TGTGCCAGCGTGAGCGGAGACTATAGCACAGGTACGCAGTATTTT.

Of note for this clonotype: Compared with germline, one end of the junction differs, possibly owing to a read error. This rearrangement joins TRBV11-2 to TRBJ2-1; 12 bases align to TRBD1. CDR1 is SGHAT, CDR2 FQNNGV, per germline. The CDR3 extends over 16 amino acids. CDR3 sequence: CASSSVRDRGLYGQFF. The CDR3, as DNA: TGTGCAAGCAGCTCCGTCCGGGACAGGGGGCTATACGGGCAGTTCTTC.

The chain recombines TRBV27 with TRBJ2-2, with a tentative D call TRBD2 (6 bases). The germline gives CDR1 MNHEY, CDR2 SMNVEV (reference sequence). This CDR3 has 14 residues. V was cut by 8 bases and J by 1 base, with 11 bases left in between. This CDR3 reads CASGAGQNTGELFF. The CDR3 DNA sequence: TGTGCCAGCGGGGCGGGGCAGAACACCGGGGAGCTGTTTTTT.

Points on this clonotype: Since no conserved phenylalanine or tryptophan closes the CDR3, a read error is the likely cause. The chain is built from TRBV12-3 or TRBV12-4 and TRBJ1-5; D not resolved. The V end was cut by 2 bases, the J end by 5 bases, with 4 bases between. This CDR3 has 12 residues. The DNA of the CDR3 is TGTGCCAGCAGTTTAACAGATCAGCCCCAGCATGTT. It is translated as CASSLTDQPQHV.

J is TRBJ2-7 and V is TRBV5-5; D possibly corresponds to TRBD2 (7 bases). The assigned J gene may be wrong: the sequence end matches TRBJ2-5 better. Germline V gene data show CDR1 as SGHKS and CDR2 as YYEKEE (reference sequence). This CDR3 is 15 amino acids long. The CDR3 DNA sequence: TGTGCCAGCAGCCGCGACGGGGGGCGCGGAGAGACCCAGTACTTC. Its translation: CASSRDGGRGETQYF.

As to this clonotype: An end of the junction differs from the germline gene, which may be a read error. The chain links TRBV12-5 to TRBJ2-3; D is ambiguous. The CDR3 is 13 residues long. Per the germline V gene, CDR1 is LGHNT and CDR2 is FRNRAP. The CDR3 protein is CASGLNFTDTRYF. DNA for the CDR3: TGTGCTAGTGGTTTGAACTTCACAGATACGCGGTATTTT.